Described below is a single T cell receptor (beta chain) sequence and its context. Each sample provided at least 5 micrograms of extracted total RNA. This specimen belongs to a study of blood T cells in healthy people across ages. Sample-barcoded 5' priming and a J-beta primer mix drove a second PCR of about 7 to 11 cycles. TCRdb recomputed calls from the 5' RACE reads with MiXCR, one row per CDR3 protein. The table includes 950,000 to 1,200,000 distinct CDR3 sequences, about two fifths detected once. The receptor's source is a man younger than 35 in good health. The sequenced sample was blood.

CDR3 sequence: CAIRRDSGNTIYF. CDR3 nucleotide sequence: TGTGCCATCAGGCGGGACTCTGGAAACACCATATATTTT. The genes are TRBV10-3 and TRBJ1-3; D is uncertain. The CDR3 covers 13 residues. Germline values: CDR1 ENHRY, CDR2 SYGVKD. Trimming shortened V by 6 bases and J by 0 bases, and 6 bases separated the two germline ends.